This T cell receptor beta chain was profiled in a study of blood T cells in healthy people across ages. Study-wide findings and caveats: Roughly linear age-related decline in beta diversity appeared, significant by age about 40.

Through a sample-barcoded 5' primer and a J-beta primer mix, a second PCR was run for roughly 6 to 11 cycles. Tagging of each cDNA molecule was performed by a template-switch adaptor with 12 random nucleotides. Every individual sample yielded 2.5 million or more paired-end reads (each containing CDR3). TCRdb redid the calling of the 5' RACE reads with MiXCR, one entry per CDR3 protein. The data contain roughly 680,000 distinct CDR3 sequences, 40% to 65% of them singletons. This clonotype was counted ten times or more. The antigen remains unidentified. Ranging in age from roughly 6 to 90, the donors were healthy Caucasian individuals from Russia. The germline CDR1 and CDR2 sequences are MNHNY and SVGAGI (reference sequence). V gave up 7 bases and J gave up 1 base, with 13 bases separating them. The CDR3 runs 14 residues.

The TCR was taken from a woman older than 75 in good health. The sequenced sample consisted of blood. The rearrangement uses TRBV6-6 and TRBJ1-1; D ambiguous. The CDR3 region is CASTPYQSNTEAFF. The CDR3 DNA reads TGTGCCAGCACCCCTTACCAGTCGAACACTGAAGCTTTCTTT.